This TCR beta chain emerged from a study of Graves' ophthalmopathy and Graves' hyperthyroidism (dated by TCRdb to 2017 to 2018). Broadly, across the study: A patient counted as having stable hyperthyroidism if there was no progression to ophthalmopathy within 18 months of follow-up. To tell Graves' ophthalmopathy apart from Graves' hyperthyroidism, and to predict which patients would progress to ophthalmopathy, the study relied on TCR beta repertoire signatures. In total, over 130 blood samples were TCR-sequenced: roughly 45 ophthalmopathy, over 70 hyperthyroidism and some 17 hyperthyroidism-to-ophthalmopathy patients. To explore V-J signatures that distinguish ophthalmopathy from hyperthyroidism, a discovery set of 100 patients was enrolled, made up of around 44 with ophthalmopathy and some 60 with stable hyperthyroidism. An independent validation cohort comprised some 18 hyperthyroidism patients and 15 to 17 patients who later progressed from hyperthyroidism to ophthalmopathy. In several hyperthyroidism patients, the T-cell repertoire of thyroid tissue was compared with the T-cell repertoire of blood. After sampling, hyperthyroidism patients received methimazole starting at 30 mg daily, and ophthalmopathy patients received high-dose intravenous methylprednisolone. Findings and caveats that apply to the study as a whole: No statistical method was used to predetermine the sample size, and group allocation was not hidden from the investigators. In validation, the model predicted ophthalmopathy progression with 70.59% sensitivity and roughly 72% specificity; about a dozen predicted patients were CT-confirmed with GO in a median of around 6 months. The 13-signature model separated ophthalmopathy from stable hyperthyroidism with approximately 90% sensitivity and approximately 83% specificity in cross-validation, and 80%/75% in the test set. Most expanded thyroid clonotypes with a frequency above 0.001 also appeared in blood, which suggests that blood repertoires may reflect the immune response in the thyroid.

Counted from cysteine to phenylalanine, this CDR3 has 14 amino acids. The retained sequence is limited to the CDR3, 42 bases, with the frame set at the first base. CDR1 and CDR2 were assigned from the germline V gene as SNHLY and FYNNEI. This clonotype was counted between two and nine times. Its antigen is currently not known. No much larger clone exists at a distance of one base, and base qualities are not known. Hyperthyroidism patients were newly diagnosed, with disease duration under 2 months, and aged 18 to 65 years. Patients with other autoimmune diseases, uncontrolled infections, pregnancy or lactation were excluded. Diagnosis relied on clinical symptoms, serum thyroxine, TRAb, thyroid ultrasound and orbital computed tomography. Total RNA was extracted with Trizol reagent and quality-checked on an Agilent 2100 Bioanalyzer. For repertoire sequencing, TCR beta CDR3 regions were amplified from RNA transcripts. A first-round RT-PCR used HTBI primers with the Qiagen OneStep RT-PCR kit, followed by a second-round multiplex PCR, size selection and purification. Libraries were sequenced on an Illumina HiSeq2000 using paired-end 100 bp reads. From the authors' description of their analysis: SOAPnuke was used to process the reads, removing any read that contained adapters or uncalled bases, had a mean Phred below 15, or lacked an exact match to the constant primer or identifier. COPE v1.2.5 was used to merge the high-quality paired reads. Each unique nucleotide sequence was treated as a clonotype, and MiTCR v1.1 was used to align the clonotypes to the IMGT TRB V, D and J references. Only V-J combinations with frequency above 0.0001 were analysed, covering 99.2% of repertoires. For each V-J combination, a TCR clonal expansion and chaos score was defined as F50 clonal expansion divided by the chaos observed in the TCRdist matrix. Welch's t-statistics and random forest were used to narrow the features down to over ten V-J combinations, which were then fed into a naive Bayes classifier. Thyroid-blood repertoire similarity was quantified with the Morisita-Horn index. The public reads were reanalyzed by TCRdb: fastp trimming at Q25, MiXCR alignment, in-frame beta chains only. Every CDR3 protein is listed once, alongside the most common genes and DNA of its rows. TCRdb, not the authors, supplied the V and J calls. This sample has 500,000 to 700,000 distinct CDR3 sequences in its table, and 39% of those were observed once. Over 3.5% of the sample is held by the ten biggest clonotypes.

Material: peripheral blood or thyroid tissue (not recorded which). The chain is encoded by TRBV2 joined to TRBJ2-7; 9 nucleotides in the junction match TRBD1. The DNA end is a closer match to TRBJ2-1, so the J assignment may be wrong. This clonotype originated in an adult man with Graves' hyperthyroidism. CDR3 reads: CASSGRQGGNEQFF. The DNA sequence is given as TGTGCCAGCAGTGGGAGACAGGGGGGCAATGAGCAGTTCTTC.